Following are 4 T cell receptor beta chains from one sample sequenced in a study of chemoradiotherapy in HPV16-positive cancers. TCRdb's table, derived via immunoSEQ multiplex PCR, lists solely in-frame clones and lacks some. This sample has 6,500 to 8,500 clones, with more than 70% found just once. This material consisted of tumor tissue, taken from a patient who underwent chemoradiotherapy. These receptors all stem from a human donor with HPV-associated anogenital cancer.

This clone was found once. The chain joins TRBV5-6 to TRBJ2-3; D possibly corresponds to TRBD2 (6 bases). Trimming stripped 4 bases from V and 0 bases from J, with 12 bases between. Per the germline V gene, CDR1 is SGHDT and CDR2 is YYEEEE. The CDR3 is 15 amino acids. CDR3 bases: TGTGCCAGCAGCCCGGGACTGGGTAGCACAGATACGCAGTATTTT. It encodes CASSPGLGSTDTQYF.

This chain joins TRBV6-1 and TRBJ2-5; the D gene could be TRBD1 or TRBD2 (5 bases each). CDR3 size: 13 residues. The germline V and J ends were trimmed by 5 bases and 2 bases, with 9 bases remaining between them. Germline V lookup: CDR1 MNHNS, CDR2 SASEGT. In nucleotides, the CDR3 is TGTGCCAGCAGTCCAGGGACGCAAGAGACCCAGTACTTC. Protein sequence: CASSPGTQETQYF.

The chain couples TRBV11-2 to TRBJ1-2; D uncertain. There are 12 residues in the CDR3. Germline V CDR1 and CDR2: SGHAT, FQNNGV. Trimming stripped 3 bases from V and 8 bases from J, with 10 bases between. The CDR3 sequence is CASSFTSGGYTF. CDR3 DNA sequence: TGTGCCAGCAGCTTTACGTCGGGGGGCTACACCTTC.

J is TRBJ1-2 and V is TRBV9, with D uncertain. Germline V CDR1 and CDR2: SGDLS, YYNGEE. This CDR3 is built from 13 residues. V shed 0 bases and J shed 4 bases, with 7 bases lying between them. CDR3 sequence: CASSVVPAYGYTF. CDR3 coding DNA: TGTGCCAGCAGCGTAGTACCAGCCTATGGCTACACCTTC.